These 8 T cell receptor beta chains were all obtained from the same sample, sequenced in a study of tumor T cells in aggressive B-cell lymphoma. The protocol was immunoSEQ multiplex PCR, while the TCRdb copy is restricted to in-frame clones and leaves out a portion. The sample has a few thousand clones, roughly 87% seen once; the top ten hold roughly 2.8%. Sequenced sample: tumor tissue. All receptors derive from an adult with diffuse large B cell lymphoma.

With respect to this clone: Other DNA sequences in the same sample also yield this CDR3. V gene TRBV4-3 combines with J gene TRBJ2-7; 9 nucleotides agree with TRBD1. The CDR3 is 14 residues long. Germline trimming cut 2 bases from V and 2 bases from J; bases unmatched to any gene: 1. Per germline, CDR1 LGHNA and CDR2 YSLEER. In DNA form, the CDR3 reads TGCGCCAGCAGCCAAACAGGGGGCCCCTACGAGCAGTACTTC. It is translated as CASSQTGGPYEQYF.

The chain is built from TRBV18 and TRBJ1-1; tentative D call: TRBD1 (5 bases). Trimming removed 3 bases from V and 8 bases from J, with 19 bases in between. The germline V gene encodes CDR1 KGHSH and CDR2 LQKENI. The CDR3 sequence is 15 residues long. The CDR3 protein is CASSPRGGAGSEAFF. CDR3 coding DNA: TGTGCCAGCTCACCTCGCGGGGGAGCGGGGTCAGAAGCTTTCTTT.

The V call is TRBV18, the J call TRBJ1-1; possibly TRBD1 for D (6 bases). CDR1 KGHSH and CDR2 LQKENI come from the germline V gene. This CDR3 is 15 amino acids long. V was cut by 6 bases and J by 4 bases, with 18 bases left in between. The CDR3, as DNA: TGTGCCAGCTCTTACATGTCGGGGGGCGGCACTGAAGCTTTCTTT. It is translated as CASSYMSGGGTEAFF.

The rearrangement uses TRBV6-5 and TRBJ1-2, with 8 bases fitting TRBD1. Trimming removed 4 bases from V and 3 bases from J; junction bases left unmatched: 4. This CDR3 is built from 14 residues. Germline CDR1 reads MNHEY; CDR2 reads SVGAGI. CDR3 amino acids: CASSFSTGDYGYTF. In DNA form, the CDR3 reads TGTGCCAGCAGTTTCTCGACAGGGGACTATGGCTACACCTTC.

The rearrangement joins TRBV7-2 to TRBJ1-3, with D maybe TRBD1 (5 bases). The CDR3 covers 15 residues. CDR1 is SGHTA, CDR2 FQGNSA, per germline. Trimming stripped 0 bases from V and 3 bases from J, with 9 bases between. The CDR3 sequence is CASSLAGAGGNTIYF. The CDR3 region has the DNA TGTGCCAGCAGCTTAGCAGGGGCAGGTGGAAACACCATATATTTT.

The chain links TRBV5-1 to TRBJ2-3; the match to TRBD2 covers 9 bases. Germline-derived CDR1 and CDR2 are SGHRS and YFSETQ. J was trimmed by 0 bases and V by 3 bases; bases with no gene match: 14. The length of the CDR3 is 19 residues. The CDR3 sequence is CASSSKPGLAASSTDTQYF. CDR3 bases: TGCGCCAGCAGCTCGAAACCGGGACTAGCAGCCTCTAGCACAGATACGCAGTATTTT. Full variable domain (rest looked up from reference TRBV5-1 and TRBJ2-3): KAGVTQTPRYLIKTRGQQVTLSCSPISGHRSVSWYQQTPGQGLQFLFEYFSETQRNKGNFPGRFSGRQFSNSRSEMNVSTLELGDSALYLCASSSKPGLAASSTDTQYFGPGTRLTVL.

This chain links TRBV11-3 with TRBJ2-2; D ambiguous. In germline, CDR1 is SGHNT, CDR2 YENEEA. The CDR3 runs 14 residues. Trimming took 2 bases from V and 4 from J, leaving 8 bases between them. DNA of the CDR3: TGTGCCAGCAGCTTATCTCAGGCCACCGGGGAGCTGTTTTTT. Translation gives CASSLSQATGELFF.

The V and J genes are TRBV7-9 and TRBJ2-3; D is perhaps TRBD1 (5 bases). Germline assignment: CDR1 SEHNR and CDR2 FQNEAQ (reference sequence). The CDR3 extends over 15 amino acids. V was clipped by 2 bases and J by 7 bases, with 16 bases between them. Here the CDR3 DNA reads TGTGCCAGCAGCTTAAGGGGCAGTCTAAACAATACGCAGTATTTT. It encodes CASSLRGSLNNTQYF. The whole variable domain, remainder taken from reference TRBV7-9 and TRBJ2-3, is DTGVSQNPRHKITKRGQNVTFRCDPISEHNRLYWYRQTLGQGPEFLTYFQNEAQLEKSRLLSDRFSAERPKGSFSTLEIQRTEQGDSAMYLCASSLRGSLNNTQYFGPGTRLTVL.